A selection of T cell receptor beta chains follows, all from one sample in a study of shared clonotypes between healthy human individuals. Clones were read by immunoSEQ multiplex PCR, and TCRdb kept only the in-frame ones, dropping some. Of about 300,000 clones listed, around 74% are singletons. The sequencing sample was made of memory CD4+ T cells sorted from blood. The receptor set was obtained from a man aged 25-40 years in good health. The CDR3 runs from the conserved cysteine through the conserved F or W. A D gene is named only where the DNA matches it firmly. The size entry is marked missing in some rows and otherwise reads once, few, many or a size class.

V gene: TRBV9
D gene: -
J gene: TRBJ2-1
clone size: -
CDR3 DNA: TGTGCCAGCAGCGACAAAGCAAGAAACAATGAGCAGTTCTTC
CDR3 protein: CASSDKARNNEQFF

V gene: TRBV6-5
D gene: -
J gene: TRBJ2-2
clone size: once
CDR3 DNA: TGTGCCAGCAGTCTTTTCGAGGCCGGGGAGCTGTTTTTT
CDR3 protein: CASSLFEAGELFF

V gene: TRBV19
D gene: TRBD1
J gene: TRBJ1-5
clone size: -
CDR3 DNA: TGTGCCAGTGGAGCCCGGGACAGGCCCAATCAGCCCCAGCATTTT
CDR3 protein: CASGARDRPNQPQHF

V gene: TRBV6-5
D gene: -
J gene: TRBJ2-7
clone size: -
CDR3 DNA: TGTGCCAGCAGTTATCTCAAATTCAGTAGACCCTACGAGCAGTACTTC
CDR3 protein: CASSYLKFSRPYEQYF

V gene: TRBV5-1
D gene: TRBD1
J gene: TRBJ2-1
clone size: -
CDR3 DNA: TGCGCCAGCAGTCGGGACAGAGCAAACTACAATGAGCAGTTCTTC
CDR3 protein: CASSRDRANYNEQFF

V gene: TRBV29-1
D gene: -
J gene: TRBJ2-3
clone size: -
CDR3 DNA: TGCAGCGTTGAGGGTCGTCGGAGTGGCACAGATACGCAGTATTTT
CDR3 protein: CSVEGRRSGTDTQYF

V gene: TRBV11-2
D gene: -
J gene: TRBJ2-1
clone size: -
CDR3 DNA: TGTGCCAGCAGCTTAGATAATGGGGTTAGCTCCTACAATGAGCAGTTCTTC
CDR3 protein: CASSLDNGVSSYNEQFF

V gene: TRBV11-1
D gene: -
J gene: TRBJ2-2
clone size: -
CDR3 DNA: TGTGCCAGCAGCTCGGCCCTCCGGTGGGCCGGGGAGCTGTTTTTT
CDR3 protein: CASSSALRWAGELFF

V gene: TRBV28
D gene: TRBD1
J gene: TRBJ1-5
clone size: -
CDR3 DNA: TGTGCCAGCAGTGGGACAGGGGTTTGGAATAGCAATCAGCCCCAGCATTTT
CDR3 protein: CASSGTGVWNSNQPQHF

V gene: TRBV18
D gene: TRBD2
J gene: TRBJ2-1
clone size: -
CDR3 DNA: TGTGCCAGCTCACCACCTCGACTAGCGGGTCGGTCCTACAATGAGCAGTTCTTC
CDR3 protein: CASSPPRLAGRSYNEQFF

V gene: TRBV5-1
D gene: -
J gene: TRBJ2-3
clone size: -
CDR3 DNA: TGCGCCAGCAGCTTGGGGGGCGCAGATACGCAGTATTTT
CDR3 protein: CASSLGGADTQYF

V gene: TRBV7-9
D gene: -
J gene: TRBJ2-2
clone size: -
CDR3 DNA: TGTGCCAGCAGCCTTGGCAGGGGTAGGGACACCGGGGAGCTGTTTTTT
CDR3 protein: CASSLGRGRDTGELFF

V gene: TRBV5-1
D gene: TRBD1
J gene: TRBJ1-5
clone size: -
CDR3 DNA: TGCGCCAGCAGCCCGGGACAGGGTGAGCAGCCCCAGCATTTT
CDR3 protein: CASSPGQGEQPQHF

V gene: TRBV5-8
D gene: TRBD2
J gene: TRBJ2-1
clone size: once
CDR3 DNA: TGTGCCAGCGATTCCGGGCGCGGGAGGGACAATGAGCAGTTCTTC
CDR3 protein: CASDSGRGRDNEQFF

V gene: TRBV5-1
D gene: -
J gene: TRBJ2-3
clone size: -
CDR3 DNA: TGCGCCAGCACATTGGCAGTCACAGATACGCAGTATTTT
CDR3 protein: CASTLAVTDTQYF

V gene: TRBV4-3
D gene: TRBD1
J gene: TRBJ2-6
clone size: -
CDR3 DNA: TGCGCCAGCAGCCACTTCCGGTCCGGGACAGGGATCTCTGGGGCCAACGTCCTGACTTTC
CDR3 protein: CASSHFRSGTGISGANVLTF

V gene: TRBV28
D gene: TRBD2
J gene: TRBJ2-3
clone size: once
CDR3 DNA: TGTGCCAGCAGTACTAGCGGGAGGGATACGCAGTATTTT
CDR3 protein: CASSTSGRDTQYF

V gene: TRBV6-4
D gene: -
J gene: TRBJ2-7
clone size: -
CDR3 DNA: TGTGCCGGGATACTCCCTCCGGGTGAGCAGTACTTC
CDR3 protein: CAGILPPGEQYF

V gene: TRBV5-5
D gene: -
J gene: TRBJ2-1
clone size: -
CDR3 DNA: TGTGCCAGCAGCTTGGGTAGCTACACTGAGCAGTTCTTC
CDR3 protein: CASSLGSYTEQFF

V gene: TRBV5-1
D gene: -
J gene: TRBJ1-4
clone size: few
CDR3 DNA: TGCGCCAGCAGCTTGGGGGCAGGCGTCGGTAATGAAAAACTGTTTTTT
CDR3 protein: CASSLGAGVGNEKLFF

V gene: TRBV7-9
D gene: -
J gene: TRBJ2-1
clone size: few
CDR3 DNA: TGTGCCAGCAACGACGGGGGCGGAACCTCCTACAATGAGCAGTTCTTC
CDR3 protein: CASNDGGGTSYNEQFF

V gene: TRBV11-1
D gene: -
J gene: TRBJ2-3
clone size: few
CDR3 DNA: TGTGCCAGCAGCTTAGGCAGCACAGATACGCAGTATTTT
CDR3 protein: CASSLGSTDTQYF

V gene: TRBV11-2
D gene: TRBD2
J gene: TRBJ2-5
clone size: -
CDR3 DNA: TGTGCCAGCATCAGAAGCGGGAGTGAGGAGACCCAGTACTTC
CDR3 protein: CASIRSGSEETQYF

V gene: TRBV15
D gene: -
J gene: TRBJ2-2
clone size: many
CDR3 DNA: TGTGCCACCAGCAGAGAGAGATACGGGGAGCTGTTTTTT
CDR3 protein: CATSRERYGELFF

V gene: TRBV28
D gene: -
J gene: TRBJ1-1
clone size: -
CDR3 DNA: TGTGCCAGCCGAAGACAGTCTGAAGCTTTCTTT
CDR3 protein: CASRRQSEAFF

V gene: TRBV29-1
D gene: -
J gene: TRBJ2-2
clone size: many
CDR3 DNA: TGCAGCGTTGATACGGGGAGAACCGGGGAGCTGTTTTTT
CDR3 protein: CSVDTGRTGELFF

V gene: TRBV10-1
D gene: TRBD2
J gene: TRBJ2-2
clone size: once
CDR3 DNA: TGCGCCAGCGCGGGAGATAACACCGGGGAGCTGTTTTTT
CDR3 protein: CASAGDNTGELFF

V gene: TRBV7-2
D gene: -
J gene: TRBJ2-6
clone size: -
CDR3 DNA: TGTGCCAGCAGCCGCCAATACAGGGTTTCGGGGGCCAACGTCCTGACTTTC
CDR3 protein: CASSRQYRVSGANVLTF

V gene: TRBV28
D gene: -
J gene: TRBJ2-7
clone size: -
CDR3 DNA: TGTGCCAGCAGTTCCCCCCACGAGCAGTACTTC
CDR3 protein: CASSSPHEQYF

V gene: TRBV7-2
D gene: TRBD2
J gene: TRBJ2-7
clone size: -
CDR3 DNA: TGTGCCAGCAGCTTACAAGATAGCGGGAGGGCTTACGAGCAGTACTTC
CDR3 protein: CASSLQDSGRAYEQYF

V gene: TRBV5-8
D gene: TRBD2
J gene: TRBJ2-1
clone size: -
CDR3 DNA: TGTGCCAGCAGCGCTCCCTCGGCTAGCGGGAGAATTTACAATGAGCAGTTCTTC
CDR3 protein: CASSAPSASGRIYNEQFF

V gene: TRBV6-5
D gene: TRBD2
J gene: TRBJ2-1
clone size: -
CDR3 DNA: TGTGCCAGCAGTCTAGCGGGGGGCTACAATGAGCAGTTCTTC
CDR3 protein: CASSLAGGYNEQFF

V gene: TRBV23-1
D gene: -
J gene: TRBJ1-5
clone size: few
CDR3 DNA: TGCGCCAGCAGTCATTGGGGAGGAGGGAGCAATCAGCCCCAGCATTTT
CDR3 protein: CASSHWGGGSNQPQHF

V gene: TRBV19
D gene: TRBD1
J gene: TRBJ2-1
clone size: many
CDR3 DNA: TGTGCCAGTAGTATAACAGGGGATTCCTACAATGAGCAGTTCTTC
CDR3 protein: CASSITGDSYNEQFF

V gene: TRBV7-2
D gene: TRBD1
J gene: TRBJ1-2
clone size: few
CDR3 DNA: TGTGCCAGCAGCCCAGACAGGGGGAGGTGGGGCTACACCTTC
CDR3 protein: CASSPDRGRWGYTF

V gene: TRBV29-1
D gene: -
J gene: TRBJ2-5
clone size: -
CDR3 DNA: TGCAGCGAAGGACCGAGGGCCGAGACCCAGTACTTC
CDR3 protein: CSEGPRAETQYF

V gene: TRBV2
D gene: TRBD2
J gene: TRBJ2-5
clone size: once
CDR3 DNA: TGTGCCAGCAGTGGGACTAGCCGGTCCCAAGAGACCCAGTACTTC
CDR3 protein: CASSGTSRSQETQYF

V gene: TRBV5-1
D gene: TRBD2
J gene: TRBJ2-3
clone size: few
CDR3 DNA: TGCGCCAGCAGCAAACAGCCCCCGGGACTAGCGGGCACAGATACGCAGTATTTT
CDR3 protein: CASSKQPPGLAGTDTQYF

V gene: TRBV5-4
D gene: TRBD1
J gene: TRBJ2-7
clone size: -
CDR3 DNA: TGTGCCAGCAGCTTCACCGGGACAGGTAGCTACGAGCAGTACTTC
CDR3 protein: CASSFTGTGSYEQYF

V gene: TRBV6-1
D gene: -
J gene: TRBJ1-2
clone size: -
CDR3 DNA: TGTGCCAGCAGTGAATGGAGGGGATCGGATGGCTACACCTTC
CDR3 protein: CASSEWRGSDGYTF

V gene: TRBV6-6
D gene: TRBD1
J gene: TRBJ1-3
clone size: once
CDR3 DNA: TGTGCCAGCAGTATCGGGGGACAGAGAGGAAACACCATATATTTT
CDR3 protein: CASSIGGQRGNTIYF

V gene: TRBV6-6
D gene: -
J gene: TRBJ1-6
clone size: -
CDR3 DNA: TGTGCCAGCAGATCAACTATTTCGAATTCACCCCTCCACTTT
CDR3 protein: CASRSTISNSPLHF

V gene: TRBV2
D gene: TRBD1
J gene: TRBJ2-5
clone size: -
CDR3 DNA: TGTGCCAGCGGCCCAGGGACAGCCCAAGAGACCCAGTACTTC
CDR3 protein: CASGPGTAQETQYF

V gene: TRBV28
D gene: -
J gene: TRBJ1-5
clone size: once
CDR3 DNA: TGTGCCAGCAGTCAAGACGAGGGAGGGCGCAGTCAGCCCCAGCATTTT
CDR3 protein: CASSQDEGGRSQPQHF

V gene: TRBV5-1
D gene: -
J gene: TRBJ2-1
clone size: once
CDR3 DNA: TGCGCCAGCAGCGAACAGACTAGGGGTGAGCAGTTCTTC
CDR3 protein: CASSEQTRGEQFF

V gene: TRBV6-5
D gene: TRBD2
J gene: TRBJ2-7
clone size: -
CDR3 DNA: TGTGCCAGCAGACCCAGCGGGAGGCCCCTCTACGAGCAGTACTTC
CDR3 protein: CASRPSGRPLYEQYF

V gene: TRBV6-5
D gene: -
J gene: TRBJ1-2
clone size: -
CDR3 DNA: TGTGCCAGCAGTTACTCGTCAGGGGAGGATGGCTACACCTTC
CDR3 protein: CASSYSSGEDGYTF

V gene: TRBV5-1
D gene: -
J gene: TRBJ1-1
clone size: -
CDR3 DNA: TGCGCCAGCAGCATCTCAGGCTCGAACACTGAAGCTTTCTTT
CDR3 protein: CASSISGSNTEAFF

V gene: TRBV2
D gene: -
J gene: TRBJ2-5
clone size: -
CDR3 DNA: TGTGCCAGCAGTGAACTGGGGGGGGCGCAAGAGACCCAGTACTTC
CDR3 protein: CASSELGGAQETQYF

V gene: TRBV2
D gene: -
J gene: TRBJ2-7
clone size: -
CDR3 DNA: TGTGCCAGCAGTGCACAAGCCTACGAGCAGTACTTC
CDR3 protein: CASSAQAYEQYF

V gene: TRBV2
D gene: -
J gene: TRBJ2-3
clone size: -
CDR3 DNA: TGTGCCAGCAGTGGGGCGGGGCAGGGCACAGATACGCAGTATTTT
CDR3 protein: CASSGAGQGTDTQYF

V gene: TRBV7-2
D gene: -
J gene: TRBJ2-1
clone size: -
CDR3 DNA: TGTGCCAGCAGCTCGAGCTCCTACAATGAGCAGTTCTTC
CDR3 protein: CASSSSSYNEQFF

V gene: TRBV5-1
D gene: TRBD2
J gene: TRBJ2-1
clone size: -
CDR3 DNA: TGCGCCAGCACCCATGGGACGACTAGCGGGAGGGTAGAGCAGTTCTTC
CDR3 protein: CASTHGTTSGRVEQFF

V gene: TRBV29-1
D gene: TRBD2
J gene: TRBJ2-7
clone size: -
CDR3 DNA: TGCAGCGCCGGAGCGGGGGGGTTGGTCGACGAGCAGTACTTC
CDR3 protein: CSAGAGGLVDEQYF

V gene: TRBV6-1
D gene: TRBD2
J gene: TRBJ2-7
clone size: many
CDR3 DNA: TGTGCCAGCAGTGAAGCGCTAGCGGGCTCCTACGAGCAGTACTTC
CDR3 protein: CASSEALAGSYEQYF

V gene: TRBV15
D gene: TRBD1
J gene: TRBJ1-1
clone size: few
CDR3 DNA: TGTGCCACGAGACCACACAACAGGGGGCAAGACACTGAAGCTTTCTTT
CDR3 protein: CATRPHNRGQDTEAFF

V gene: TRBV5-6
D gene: -
J gene: TRBJ2-7
clone size: -
CDR3 DNA: TGTGCCAGCAGCGCTGGACCGACGGACTCCTACGAGCAGTACTTC
CDR3 protein: CASSAGPTDSYEQYF

V gene: TRBV7-2
D gene: -
J gene: TRBJ2-7
clone size: -
CDR3 DNA: TGTGCCAGCAGCTTAGGAGGGGATTTCCCTGGCGAGCAGTACTTC
CDR3 protein: CASSLGGDFPGEQYF

V gene: TRBV9
D gene: -
J gene: TRBJ2-3
clone size: -
CDR3 DNA: TGTGCCAGCAGCGGGGGCTTTGGGGCAGGGAACACAGATACGCAGTATTTT
CDR3 protein: CASSGGFGAGNTDTQYF

V gene: TRBV19
D gene: -
J gene: TRBJ2-7
clone size: once
CDR3 DNA: TGTGCCAGTAGTATGCTGCTACAGGGAACCAACGAGCAGTACTTC
CDR3 protein: CASSMLLQGTNEQYF